The rows below give T cell receptor beta chains drawn from one sample of a study of shared clonotypes between healthy human individuals. This table comes from immunoSEQ multiplex PCR, and its TCRdb copy is limited to in-frame clones, with some not included. The sample consists of just under 350,000 clones, about 73% of them appearing once. Sequenced sample: memory CD4+ T cells sorted from blood. These receptors were obtained from a man in his thirties or forties in good health. Each CDR3 is given with its conserved first and last residue. The order of the fields is V gene, J gene, D gene, CDR3 length, clone size, CDR3 protein, CDR3 DNA. The D gene is left open where the match is weak. The size entry is marked missing in some rows and otherwise reads once, few, many or a size class.

v_call: TRBV5-1; j_call: TRBJ2-2; d_call: TRBD2; cdr3_length: 17; clone_size: NA; cdr3_aa: CASSPDKTSGVTGELFF; cdr3_nt: TGCGCCAGCAGCCCGGACAAGACTAGCGGGGTCACCGGGGAGCTGTTTTTT
v_call: TRBV7-6; j_call: TRBJ2-3; d_call: TRBD2; cdr3_length: 16; clone_size: NA; cdr3_aa: CASSLSGRAGADTQYF; cdr3_nt: TGTGCCAGCAGCCTTAGCGGGAGGGCCGGGGCAGATACGCAGTATTTT
v_call: TRBV27; j_call: TRBJ2-2; d_call: NA; cdr3_length: 13; clone_size: NA; cdr3_aa: CASLEANTGELFF; cdr3_nt: TGTGCCAGCCTAGAGGCGAACACCGGGGAGCTGTTTTTT
v_call: TRBV19; j_call: TRBJ2-5; d_call: TRBD2; cdr3_length: 15; clone_size: NA; cdr3_aa: CASSIRTSGLETQYF; cdr3_nt: TGTGCCAGTAGTATCAGGACTAGCGGCCTAGAGACCCAGTACTTC
v_call: TRBV10-3; j_call: TRBJ2-3; d_call: NA; cdr3_length: 14; clone_size: NA; cdr3_aa: CAISVRAGTDTQYF; cdr3_nt: TGTGCCATCAGTGTACGGGCTGGCACAGATACGCAGTATTTT
v_call: TRBV14; j_call: TRBJ2-1; d_call: NA; cdr3_length: 14; clone_size: NA; cdr3_aa: CASSQKGLVQEQFF; cdr3_nt: TGTGCCAGCAGCCAAAAGGGGCTAGTGCAGGAGCAGTTCTTC
v_call: TRBV10-2; j_call: TRBJ2-5; d_call: NA; cdr3_length: 14; clone_size: few; cdr3_aa: CASSESQVIETQYF; cdr3_nt: TGCGCCAGCAGTGAGTCACAGGTGATCGAGACCCAGTACTTC
v_call: TRBV11-2; j_call: TRBJ2-1; d_call: NA; cdr3_length: 15; clone_size: NA; cdr3_aa: CASSSGANSYNEQFF; cdr3_nt: TGTGCCAGCAGCTCCGGAGCAAACTCCTACAATGAGCAGTTCTTC
v_call: TRBV7-2; j_call: TRBJ2-7; d_call: NA; cdr3_length: 14; clone_size: few; cdr3_aa: CASSLHKGGYEQYF; cdr3_nt: TGTGCCAGCAGCTTACATAAGGGAGGCTACGAGCAGTACTTC
v_call: TRBV5-1; j_call: TRBJ2-5; d_call: NA; cdr3_length: 14; clone_size: NA; cdr3_aa: CASRHTGRQETQYF; cdr3_nt: TGCGCCAGCAGACATACAGGGCGCCAAGAGACCCAGTACTTC
v_call: TRBV7-9; j_call: TRBJ2-7; d_call: TRBD2; cdr3_length: 10; clone_size: many; cdr3_aa: CASGNYEQYF; cdr3_nt: TGTGCAAGCGGGAACTACGAGCAGTACTTC
v_call: TRBV6-1; j_call: TRBJ1-2; d_call: NA; cdr3_length: 15; clone_size: NA; cdr3_aa: CASSEAPGLLYGYTF; cdr3_nt: TGTGCCAGCAGTGAAGCGCCAGGGCTCCTCTATGGCTACACCTTC
v_call: TRBV6-5; j_call: TRBJ1-5; d_call: NA; cdr3_length: 15; clone_size: NA; cdr3_aa: CASSYSGSSNQPQHF; cdr3_nt: TGTGCCAGCAGTTACTCGGGGTCTAGCAATCAGCCCCAGCATTTT
v_call: TRBV2; j_call: TRBJ2-1; d_call: NA; cdr3_length: 15; clone_size: NA; cdr3_aa: CASSPTLRARYEQFF; cdr3_nt: TGTGCCAGCAGCCCGACCTTACGGGCGAGGTATGAGCAGTTCTTC